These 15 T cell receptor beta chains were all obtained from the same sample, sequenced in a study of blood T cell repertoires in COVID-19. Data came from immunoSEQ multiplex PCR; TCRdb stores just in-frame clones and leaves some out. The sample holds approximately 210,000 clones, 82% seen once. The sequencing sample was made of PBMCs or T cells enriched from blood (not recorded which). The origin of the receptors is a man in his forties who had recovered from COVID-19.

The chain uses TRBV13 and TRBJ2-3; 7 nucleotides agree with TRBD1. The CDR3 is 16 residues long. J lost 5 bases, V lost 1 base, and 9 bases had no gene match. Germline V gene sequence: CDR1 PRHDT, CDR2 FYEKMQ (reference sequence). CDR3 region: CASSLVDRPRGDTQYF. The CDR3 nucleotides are TGTGCCAGCAGCTTAGTGGACAGGCCCCGGGGAGATACGCAGTATTTT.

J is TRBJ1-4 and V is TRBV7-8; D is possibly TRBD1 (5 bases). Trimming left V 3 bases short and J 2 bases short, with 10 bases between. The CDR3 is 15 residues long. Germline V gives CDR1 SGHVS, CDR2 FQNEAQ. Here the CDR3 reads CASSLGGRTNEKLFF. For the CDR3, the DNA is TGTGCCAGCAGCTTGGGGGGACGGACTAATGAAAAACTGTTTTTT.

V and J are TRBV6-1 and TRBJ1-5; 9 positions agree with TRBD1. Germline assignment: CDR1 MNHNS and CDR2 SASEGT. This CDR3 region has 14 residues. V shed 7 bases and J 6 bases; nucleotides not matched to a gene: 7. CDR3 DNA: TGTGCCAGCATGACAGGGGGAGGAGGTCAGCCCCAGCATTTT. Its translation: CASMTGGGGQPQHF.

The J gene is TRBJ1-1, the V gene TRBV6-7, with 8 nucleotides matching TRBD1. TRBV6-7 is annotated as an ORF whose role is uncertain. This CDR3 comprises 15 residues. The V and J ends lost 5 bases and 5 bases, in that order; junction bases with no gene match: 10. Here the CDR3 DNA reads TGTGCCAGCAGTACCCCCGGGACAGGATGTACTGAAGCTTTCTTT. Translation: CASSTPGTGCTEAFF.

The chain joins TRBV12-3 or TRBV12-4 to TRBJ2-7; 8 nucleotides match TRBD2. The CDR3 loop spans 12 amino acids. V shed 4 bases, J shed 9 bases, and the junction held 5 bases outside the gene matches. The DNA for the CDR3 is TGTGCCAGCAGTTCCCGGGGGGGCGGGCAGTACTTC. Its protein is CASSSRGGGQYF.

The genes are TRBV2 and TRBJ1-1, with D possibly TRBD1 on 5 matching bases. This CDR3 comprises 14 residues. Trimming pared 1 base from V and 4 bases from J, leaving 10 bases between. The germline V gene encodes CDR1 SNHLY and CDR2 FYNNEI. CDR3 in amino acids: CASSEVVRGTEAFF. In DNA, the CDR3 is TGTGCCAGCAGTGAAGTTGTAAGGGGCACTGAAGCTTTCTTT.

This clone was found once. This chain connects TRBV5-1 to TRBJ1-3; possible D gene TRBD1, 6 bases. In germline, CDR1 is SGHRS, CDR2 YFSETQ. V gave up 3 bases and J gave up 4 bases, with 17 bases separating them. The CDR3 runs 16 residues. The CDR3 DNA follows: TGCGCCAGCAGCTCCACTCCTACAGGGTCGGGAAACACCATATATTTT. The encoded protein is CASSSTPTGSGNTIYF. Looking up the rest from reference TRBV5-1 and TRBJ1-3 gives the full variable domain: KAGVTQTPRYLIKTRGQQVTLSCSPISGHRSVSWYQQTPGQGLQFLFEYFSETQRNKGNFPGRFSGRQFSNSRSEMNVSTLELGDSALYLCASSSTPTGSGNTIYFGEGSWLTVV.

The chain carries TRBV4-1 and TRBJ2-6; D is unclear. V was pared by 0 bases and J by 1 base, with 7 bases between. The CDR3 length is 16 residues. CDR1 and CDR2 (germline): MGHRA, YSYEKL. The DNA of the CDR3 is TGCGCCAGCAGCCAAGACTCGTTTTCTGGGGCCAACGTCCTGACTTTC. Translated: CASSQDSFSGANVLTF.

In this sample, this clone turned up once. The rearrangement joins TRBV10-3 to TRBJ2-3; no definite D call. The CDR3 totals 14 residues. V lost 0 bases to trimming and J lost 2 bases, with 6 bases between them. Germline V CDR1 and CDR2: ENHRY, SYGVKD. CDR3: CAISESLATDTQYF. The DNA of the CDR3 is TGTGCCATCAGTGAGTCGCTGGCCACAGATACGCAGTATTTT.

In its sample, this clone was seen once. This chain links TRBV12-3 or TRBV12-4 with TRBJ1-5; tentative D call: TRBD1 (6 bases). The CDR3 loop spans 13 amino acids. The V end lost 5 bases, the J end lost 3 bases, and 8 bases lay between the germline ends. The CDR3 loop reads CASSRDNNQPQHF. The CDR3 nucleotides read TGTGCCAGCAGTCGGGACAACAATCAGCCCCAGCATTTT.

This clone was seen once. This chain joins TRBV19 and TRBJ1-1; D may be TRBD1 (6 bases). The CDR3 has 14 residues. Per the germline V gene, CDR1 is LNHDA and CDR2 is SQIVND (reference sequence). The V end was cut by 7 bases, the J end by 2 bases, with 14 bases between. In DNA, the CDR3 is TGTGCCAGTACCGACGGACAGAGAAACACTGAAGCTTTCTTT. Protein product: CASTDGQRNTEAFF.

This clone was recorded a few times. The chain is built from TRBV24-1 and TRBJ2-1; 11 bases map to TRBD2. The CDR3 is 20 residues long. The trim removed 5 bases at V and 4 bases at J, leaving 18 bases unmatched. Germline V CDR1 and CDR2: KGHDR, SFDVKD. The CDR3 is CATSALPGQEGLAAYNEQFF. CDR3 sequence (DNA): TGTGCCACCAGTGCTCTACCGGGACAGGAGGGACTAGCGGCTTACAATGAGCAGTTCTTC.

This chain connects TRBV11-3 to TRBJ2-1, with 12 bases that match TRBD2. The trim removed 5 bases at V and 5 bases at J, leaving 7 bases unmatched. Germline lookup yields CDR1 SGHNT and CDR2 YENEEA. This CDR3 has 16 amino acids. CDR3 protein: CASSRGTSGRHNEQFF. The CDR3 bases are TGTGCCAGCAGCCGCGGGACTAGCGGGCGACACAATGAGCAGTTCTTC.

The CDR3 DNA is TGCGCCAGCAGCCCCTGGGGCGGAAGCCCGTACAATGAGCAGTTCTTC. Translated: CASSPWGGSPYNEQFF. The chain recombines TRBV5-1 with TRBJ2-1; maybe TRBD1 (5 bases). From germline, CDR1 is SGHRS and CDR2 YFSETQ. The CDR3 runs 16 residues. The germline V and J ends were trimmed by 4 bases and 4 bases, with 18 bases remaining between them.

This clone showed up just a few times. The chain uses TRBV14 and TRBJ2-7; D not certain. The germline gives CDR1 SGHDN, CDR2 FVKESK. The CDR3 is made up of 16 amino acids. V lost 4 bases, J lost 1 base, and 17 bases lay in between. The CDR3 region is CASSPIQLAGSYEQYF. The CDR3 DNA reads TGTGCCAGCAGCCCCATACAGCTGGCAGGTTCCTACGAGCAGTACTTC.